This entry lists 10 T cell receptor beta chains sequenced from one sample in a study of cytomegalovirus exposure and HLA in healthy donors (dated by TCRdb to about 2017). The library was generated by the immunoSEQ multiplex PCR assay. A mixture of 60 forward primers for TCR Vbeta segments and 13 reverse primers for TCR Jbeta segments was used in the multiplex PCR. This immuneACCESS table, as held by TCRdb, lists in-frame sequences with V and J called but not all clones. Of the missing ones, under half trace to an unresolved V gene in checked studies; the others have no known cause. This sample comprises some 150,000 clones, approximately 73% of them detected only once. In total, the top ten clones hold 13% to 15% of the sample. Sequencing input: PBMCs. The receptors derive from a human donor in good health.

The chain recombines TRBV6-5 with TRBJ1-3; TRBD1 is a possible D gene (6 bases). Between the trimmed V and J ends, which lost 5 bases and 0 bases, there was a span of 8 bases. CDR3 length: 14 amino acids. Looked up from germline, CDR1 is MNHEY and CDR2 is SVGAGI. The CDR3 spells CASSMDSSGNTIYF. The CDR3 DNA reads TGTGCCAGCAGTATGGACAGCTCTGGAAACACCATATATTTT.

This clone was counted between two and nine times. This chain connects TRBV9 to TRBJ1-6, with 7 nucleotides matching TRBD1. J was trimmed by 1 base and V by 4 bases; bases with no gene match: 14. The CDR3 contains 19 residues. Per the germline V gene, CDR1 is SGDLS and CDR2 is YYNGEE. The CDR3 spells CASSTAPQQGRSYNSPLHF. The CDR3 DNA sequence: TGTGCCAGCAGCACCGCCCCGCAACAGGGGCGATCCTATAATTCACCCCTCCACTTT.

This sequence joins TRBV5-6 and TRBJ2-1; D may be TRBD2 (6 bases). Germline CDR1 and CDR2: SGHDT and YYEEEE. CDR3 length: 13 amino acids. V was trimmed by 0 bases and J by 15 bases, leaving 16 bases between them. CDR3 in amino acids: CASSLAERAGVFF. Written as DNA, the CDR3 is TGTGCCAGCAGCTTGGCGGAGCGGGCCGGGGTGTTCTTC.

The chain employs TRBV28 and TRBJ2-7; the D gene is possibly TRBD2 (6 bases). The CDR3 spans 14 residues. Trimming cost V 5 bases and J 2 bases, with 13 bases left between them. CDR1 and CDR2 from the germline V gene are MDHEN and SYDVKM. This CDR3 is CASSPGGNPYEQYF. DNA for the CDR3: TGTGCCAGCAGTCCCGGGGGAAATCCCTACGAGCAGTACTTC.

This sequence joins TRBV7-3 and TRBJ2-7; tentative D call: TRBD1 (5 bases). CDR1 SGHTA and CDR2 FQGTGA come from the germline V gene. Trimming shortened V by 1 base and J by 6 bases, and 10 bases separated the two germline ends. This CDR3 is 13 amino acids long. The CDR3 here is CASSLSIRGEQYF. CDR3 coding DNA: TGTGCCAGCAGCTTAAGTATAAGGGGCGAGCAGTACTTC.

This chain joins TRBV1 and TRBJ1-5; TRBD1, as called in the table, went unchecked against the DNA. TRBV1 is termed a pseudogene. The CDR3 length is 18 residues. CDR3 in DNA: TGCACCAGCAGCCAAGATGAGCCAGGGGGCATCAGCAATCAGCCCCAGCATTTT. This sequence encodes CTSSQDEPGGISNQPQHF.

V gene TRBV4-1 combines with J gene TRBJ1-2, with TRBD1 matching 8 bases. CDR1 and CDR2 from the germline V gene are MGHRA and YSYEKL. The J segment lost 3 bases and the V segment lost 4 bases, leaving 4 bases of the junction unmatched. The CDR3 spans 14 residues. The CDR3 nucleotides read TGCGCCAGCAGCCGAGAGACAGGGGACTATGGCTACACCTTC. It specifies CASSRETGDYGYTF.

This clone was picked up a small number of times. CDR3 bases: TGTGCCAGCAGCACCTCAGGGGGGTACGAGCAGTACTTC. Encoded protein: CASSTSGGYEQYF. This chain links TRBV7-6 with TRBJ2-7, with D possibly being TRBD1 (7 bases). This CDR3 contains 13 residues. Trimming left V 5 bases short and J 4 bases short, with 12 bases between. Germline V gene lookup returns CDR1 SGHVS and CDR2 FNYEAQ.

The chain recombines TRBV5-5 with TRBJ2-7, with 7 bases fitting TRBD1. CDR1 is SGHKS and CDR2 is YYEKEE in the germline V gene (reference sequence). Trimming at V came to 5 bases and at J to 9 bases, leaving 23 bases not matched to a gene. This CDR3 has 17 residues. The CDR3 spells CASSGELTGTFVWWQYF. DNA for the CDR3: TGTGCCAGCAGTGGAGAATTGACAGGGACGTTTGTTTGGTGGCAGTACTTC.

The CDR3 is CATSEASTDTQYF. In nucleotides, the CDR3 is TGTGCCACCAGCGAGGCTAGCACAGATACGCAGTATTTT. This sequence joins TRBV15 and TRBJ2-3; D ambiguous. Germline V gives CDR1 LNHNV, CDR2 YYDKDF (reference sequence). The CDR3 loop spans 13 amino acids. The ends were cut back, 5 bases at V and 0 bases at J, with 6 bases in the middle.